This section outlines one T cell receptor (beta chain) sequence together with its context. This entry is derived from a study of human T cells and chemical hapten exposure. The CDR3 loop spans 16 amino acids. CDR1 and CDR2 from the germline V gene are SEHNR and FQNEAQ (reference sequence). The ends lost 7 bases at V and 0 bases at J; junction bases unmatched: 8. Described time point: healthy volunteer bleed at 2 weeks. Before extraction, the whole blood was not fractionated, and total RNA was taken from it. Individual cDNA molecules received unique molecular identifiers in the library. Each CDR3 protein gets one entry after TCRdb re-called the RACE reads with MiXCR. The sample holds around 130,000 distinct CDR3 sequences, approximately 9% seen once.

The chain recombines TRBV7-9 with TRBJ1-1; 10 bases align to TRBD1. The receptor was derived from a male donor in good health. Some clones in this sample may be carry-over from other donors' samples. The specimen sequenced was whole blood. This chain's CDR3 is CASNPGTGVMNTEAFF. In DNA, the CDR3 is TGTGCCAGCAACCCCGGGACAGGGGTTATGAACACTGAAGCTTTCTTT. Variable domain in full (rest from reference TRBV7-9 and TRBJ1-1): DTGVSQNPRHKITKRGQNVTFRCDPISEHNRLYWYRQTLGQGPEFLTYFQNEAQLEKSRLLSDRFSAERPKGSFSTLEIQRTEQGDSAMYLCASNPGTGVMNTEAFFGQGTRLTVV.